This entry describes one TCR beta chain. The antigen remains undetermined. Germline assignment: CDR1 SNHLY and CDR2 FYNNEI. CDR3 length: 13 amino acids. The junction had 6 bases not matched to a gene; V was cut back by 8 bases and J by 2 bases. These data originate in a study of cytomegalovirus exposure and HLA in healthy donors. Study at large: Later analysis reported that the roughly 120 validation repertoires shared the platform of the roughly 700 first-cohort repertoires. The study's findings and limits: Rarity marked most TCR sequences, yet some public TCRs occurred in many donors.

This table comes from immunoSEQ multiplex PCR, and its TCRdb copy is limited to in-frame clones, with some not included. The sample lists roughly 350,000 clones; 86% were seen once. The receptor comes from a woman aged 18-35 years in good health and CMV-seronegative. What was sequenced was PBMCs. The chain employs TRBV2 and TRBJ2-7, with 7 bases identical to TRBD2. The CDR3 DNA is TGTGCCAGCTCGAGCGGGGAGACCTACGAGCAGTACTTC. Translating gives CASSSGETYEQYF.